The rows below give T cell receptor beta chains drawn from one sample of a study of blood T cells in healthy people across ages. Each CDR3 protein is one row after TCRdb ran MiXCR on the 5' RACE reads. The sample holds approximately 1,000,000 distinct CDR3 sequences; under 55% are singletons and the top ten take about 19%. Input material: blood. The receptor source for this set is a woman aged 60 to 75 in good health. CDR3s include the opening cysteine and the closing phenylalanine or tryptophan. D genes are given only for firm matches. Rows give clone size only sometimes, using once, few, many, or a class for an expanded clone.

>few|.|TRBJ2-1|TRBV4-2|16
TGTGCCAGCAGCCAAGATGGAGACAGGCGATACAATGAGCAGTTCTTC
CASSQDGDRRYNEQFF
>.|.|TRBJ2-2|TRBV20-1|13
TGCAGTGGTCAGGCAGGGTCTACCGGGGAGCTGTTTTTT
CSGQAGSTGELFF
>.|.|TRBJ1-5|TRBV3-1|14
TGTGCCAGCAGCCCGCGGCTGGGGGGTCAGCCCCAGCATTTT
CASSPRLGGQPQHF
>.|.|TRBJ2-7|TRBV11-1|15
TGTGCCAGCAGCTTAACTTCGGACAGTGCCTACGAGCAGTACTTC
CASSLTSDSAYEQYF
>few|TRBD1|TRBJ1-1|TRBV6-5|14
TGTGCCAGCAGTTTTTTTTCAGGGGGCACTGAAGCTTTCTTT
CASSFFSGGTEAFF
>.|TRBD1|TRBJ1-2|TRBV10-3|13
TGTGCCATCAGGATACAGGGGGCGGATGGCTACACCTTC
CAIRIQGADGYTF
>.|TRBD2|TRBJ2-7|TRBV5-1|15
TGCGCCAGCACCGAGCGGGGAACACCTGACAATGAGCAGTACTTC
CASTERGTPDNEQYF
>few|.|TRBJ1-1|TRBV12-3/TRBV12-4|12
TGTGCCAGCAGCCGTTCTACCGGTGAAGCTTTCTTT
CASSRSTGEAFF
>.|.|TRBJ1-5|TRBV7-6|13
TGTGCCAGCAGCTGCGGAAGCAATCAGCCCCAGCATTTT
CASSCGSNQPQHF
>.|TRBD1|TRBJ2-7|TRBV27|14
TGTGCCAGCAGCCCGGACAGGCCTTCCTACGAGCAGTACTTC
CASSPDRPSYEQYF
>.|TRBD1|TRBJ1-5|TRBV29-1|13
TGCAGCGTGGGACAGGGGGCCGGTCAGCCCCAGCATTTT
CSVGQGAGQPQHF
>few|TRBD1|TRBJ1-4|TRBV4-1|16
TGCGCCAGCAGCCGCCAACAGGGGGGGGCTAATGAAACACTGTTTTTT
CASSRQQGGANETLFF
>.|TRBD1|TRBJ2-7|TRBV20-1|12
TGCAGTGTTTCCGACAGGGGGGACGAGCAGTACTTC
CSVSDRGDEQYF
>.|TRBD1|TRBJ2-1|TRBV7-9|15
TGTGCCAGCAGTGTGACGCAGGGGGCCGGTAATGAACAGTTCTTC
CASSVTQGAGNEQFF
>.|.|TRBJ1-5|TRBV5-5|16
TGTGCCAGCAGCTTGGGGACGGGGGCGAGCAATCGGCCCCAGCATTTT
CASSLGTGASNRPQHF
>few|.|TRBJ2-3|TRBV11-2|17
TGTGCCAGCAGCTTAGTTCTTATCGCGGGACGCACAGATACGCAGTATTTT
CASSLVLIAGRTDTQYF
>few|TRBD2|TRBJ2-5|TRBV20-1|14
TGCAGTGCTAGACTAGCGGGAGGGTTGGAGACCCAGTACTTC
CSARLAGGLETQYF
>.|TRBD2|TRBJ2-1|TRBV20-1|15
TGCAGTGCTAGCGACAGCGGGAGGTTCCACAATGAGCAGTTCTTC
CSASDSGRFHNEQFF
>.|.|TRBJ2-2|TRBV9|14
TGTGCCAGCAGCGCCGCTAGCGAGCCCGGGGAGCTGTTTTTT
CASSAASEPGELFF
>.|.|TRBJ1-2|TRBV29-1|12
TGCAGCGTTGCCGAGGGGAACTATGGCTACACCTTC
CSVAEGNYGYTF
>.|.|TRBJ2-3|TRBV12-3/TRBV12-4|12
TGTGCCAGCAGATTCAGGGGAGATACGCAGTATTTT
CASRFRGDTQYF